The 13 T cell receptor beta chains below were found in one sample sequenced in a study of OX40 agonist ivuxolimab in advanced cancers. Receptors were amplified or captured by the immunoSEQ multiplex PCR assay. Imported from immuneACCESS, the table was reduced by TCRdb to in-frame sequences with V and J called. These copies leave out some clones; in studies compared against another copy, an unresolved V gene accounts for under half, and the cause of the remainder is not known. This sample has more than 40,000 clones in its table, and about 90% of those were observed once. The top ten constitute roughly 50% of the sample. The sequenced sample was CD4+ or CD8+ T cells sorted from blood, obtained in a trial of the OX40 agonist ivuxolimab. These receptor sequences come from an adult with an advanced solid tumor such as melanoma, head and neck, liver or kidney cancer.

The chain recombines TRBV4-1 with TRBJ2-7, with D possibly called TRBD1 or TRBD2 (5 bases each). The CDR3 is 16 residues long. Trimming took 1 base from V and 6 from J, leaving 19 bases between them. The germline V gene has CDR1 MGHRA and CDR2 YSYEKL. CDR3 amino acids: CASSQVPGAVLSEQYF. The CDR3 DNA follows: TGCGCCAGCAGCCAAGTCCCCGGGGCAGTTTTGTCCGAGCAGTACTTC.

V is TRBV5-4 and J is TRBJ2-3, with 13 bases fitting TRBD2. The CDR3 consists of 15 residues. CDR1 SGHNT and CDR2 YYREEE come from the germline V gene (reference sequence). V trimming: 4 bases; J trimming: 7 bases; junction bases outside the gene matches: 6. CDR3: CASSGTSGGAYTQYF. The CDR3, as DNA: TGTGCCAGCAGCGGTACTAGCGGGGGGGCGTATACGCAGTATTTT.

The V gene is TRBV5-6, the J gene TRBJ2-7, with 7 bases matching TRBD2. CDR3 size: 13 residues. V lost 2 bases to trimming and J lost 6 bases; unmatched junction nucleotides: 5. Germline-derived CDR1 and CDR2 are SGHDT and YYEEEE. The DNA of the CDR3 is TGTGCCAGCAGCTTCAGGCGGGAGATCGAGCAGTACTTC. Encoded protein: CASSFRREIEQYF.

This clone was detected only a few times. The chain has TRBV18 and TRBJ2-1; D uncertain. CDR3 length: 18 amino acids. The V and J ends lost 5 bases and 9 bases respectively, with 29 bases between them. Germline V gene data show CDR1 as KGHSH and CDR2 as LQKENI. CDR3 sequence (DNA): TGTGCCAGCTCAACTATAGGGTCTGGCTGGATAGTAGGTGGTGAGCAGTTCTTC. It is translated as CASSTIGSGWIVGGEQFF.

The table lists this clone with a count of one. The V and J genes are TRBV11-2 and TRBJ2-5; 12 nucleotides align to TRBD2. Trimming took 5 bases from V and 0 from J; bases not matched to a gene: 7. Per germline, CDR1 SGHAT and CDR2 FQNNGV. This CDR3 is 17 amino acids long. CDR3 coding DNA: TGTGCCAGCAGCCCCCGGACTAGCGGGGTGTACCAAGAGACCCAGTACTTC. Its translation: CASSPRTSGVYQETQYF.

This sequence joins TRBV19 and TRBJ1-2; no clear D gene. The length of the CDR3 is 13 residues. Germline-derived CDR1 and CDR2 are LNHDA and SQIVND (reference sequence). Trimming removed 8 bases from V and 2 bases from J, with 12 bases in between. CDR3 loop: CASGGVPNYGYTF. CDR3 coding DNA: TGTGCCAGTGGCGGGGTTCCAAACTATGGCTACACCTTC.

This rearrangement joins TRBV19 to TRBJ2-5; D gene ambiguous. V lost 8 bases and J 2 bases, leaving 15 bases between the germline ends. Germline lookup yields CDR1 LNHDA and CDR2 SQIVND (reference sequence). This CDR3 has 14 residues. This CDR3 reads CASASYTRQETQYF. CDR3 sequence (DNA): TGTGCCAGTGCCTCCTACACCCGACAAGAGACCCAGTACTTC. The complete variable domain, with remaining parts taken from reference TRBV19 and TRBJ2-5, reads DGGITQSPKYLFRKEGQNVTLSCEQNLNHDAMYWYRQDPGQGLRLIYYSQIVNDFQKGDIAEGYSVSREKKESFPLTVTSAQKNPTAFYLCASASYTRQETQYFGPGTRLLVL.

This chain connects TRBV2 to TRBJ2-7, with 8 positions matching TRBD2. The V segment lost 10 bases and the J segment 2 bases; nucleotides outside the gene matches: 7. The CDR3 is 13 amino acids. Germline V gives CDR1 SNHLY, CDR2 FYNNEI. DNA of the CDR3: TGTGCCACCGGGAGGGGGGGCACCTACGAGCAGTACTTC. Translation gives CATGRGGTYEQYF.

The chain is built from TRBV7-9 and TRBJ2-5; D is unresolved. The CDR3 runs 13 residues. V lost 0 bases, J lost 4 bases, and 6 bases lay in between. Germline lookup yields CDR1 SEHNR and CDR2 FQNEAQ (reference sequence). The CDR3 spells CASSLAIGETQYF. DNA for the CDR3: TGTGCCAGCAGCTTAGCGATCGGAGAGACCCAGTACTTC.

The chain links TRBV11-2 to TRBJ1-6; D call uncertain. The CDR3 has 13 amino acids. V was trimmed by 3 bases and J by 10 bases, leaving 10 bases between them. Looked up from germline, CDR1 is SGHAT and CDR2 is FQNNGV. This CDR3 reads CASSFGEESPLHF. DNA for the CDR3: TGTGCCAGCAGCTTTGGGGAAGAGTCACCCCTCCACTTT.

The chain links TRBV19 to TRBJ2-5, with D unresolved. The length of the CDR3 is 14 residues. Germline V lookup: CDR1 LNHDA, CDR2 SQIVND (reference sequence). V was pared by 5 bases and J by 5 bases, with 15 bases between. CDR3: CASSPAPVRETQYF. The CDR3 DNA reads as TGTGCCAGTAGTCCTGCACCTGTCCGCGAGACCCAGTACTTC.

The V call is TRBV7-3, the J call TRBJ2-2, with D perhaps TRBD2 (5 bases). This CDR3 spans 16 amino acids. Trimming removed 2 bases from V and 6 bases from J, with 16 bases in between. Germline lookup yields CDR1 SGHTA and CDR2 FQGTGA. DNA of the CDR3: TGTGCCAGCAGCTTATATCCAGGACTGGGGTCCGGGGAGCTGTTTTTT. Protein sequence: CASSLYPGLGSGELFF.

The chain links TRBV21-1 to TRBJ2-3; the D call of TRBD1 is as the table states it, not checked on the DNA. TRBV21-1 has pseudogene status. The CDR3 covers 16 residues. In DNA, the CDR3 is TGTGCCAGCAGCAAAGCAGTGACACCTAGCACAGATACGCAGTATTTT. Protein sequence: CASSKAVTPSTDTQYF.